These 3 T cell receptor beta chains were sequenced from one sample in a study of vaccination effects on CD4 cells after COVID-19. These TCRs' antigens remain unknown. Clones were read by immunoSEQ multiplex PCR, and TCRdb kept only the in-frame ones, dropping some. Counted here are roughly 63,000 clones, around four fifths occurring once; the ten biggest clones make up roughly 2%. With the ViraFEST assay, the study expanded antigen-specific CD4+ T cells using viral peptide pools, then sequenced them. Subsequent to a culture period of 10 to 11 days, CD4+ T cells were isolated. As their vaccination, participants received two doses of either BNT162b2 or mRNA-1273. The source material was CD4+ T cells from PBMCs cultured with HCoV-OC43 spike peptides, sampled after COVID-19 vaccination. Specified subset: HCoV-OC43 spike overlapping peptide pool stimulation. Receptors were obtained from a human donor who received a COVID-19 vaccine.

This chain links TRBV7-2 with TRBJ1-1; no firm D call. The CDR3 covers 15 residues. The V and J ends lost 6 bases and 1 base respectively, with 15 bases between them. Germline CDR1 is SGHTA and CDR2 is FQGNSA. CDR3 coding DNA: TGTGCCAGCAGACCGGAAACAGCGACGAACACTGAAGCTTTCTTT. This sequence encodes CASRPETATNTEAFF. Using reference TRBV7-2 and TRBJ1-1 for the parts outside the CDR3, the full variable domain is GAGVSQSPSNKVTEKGKDVELRCDPISGHTALYWYRQSLGQGLEFLIYFQGNSAPDKSGLPSDRFSAERTGGSVSTLTIQRTQQEDSAVYLCASRPETATNTEAFFGQGTRLTVV.

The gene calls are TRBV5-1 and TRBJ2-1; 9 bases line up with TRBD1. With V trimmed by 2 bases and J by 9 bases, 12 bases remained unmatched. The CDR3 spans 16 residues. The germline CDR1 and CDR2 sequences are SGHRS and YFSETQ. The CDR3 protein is CASSLSTGTGFGEQFF. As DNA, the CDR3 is TGCGCCAGCAGCTTATCGACCGGGACAGGGTTCGGTGAGCAGTTCTTC.

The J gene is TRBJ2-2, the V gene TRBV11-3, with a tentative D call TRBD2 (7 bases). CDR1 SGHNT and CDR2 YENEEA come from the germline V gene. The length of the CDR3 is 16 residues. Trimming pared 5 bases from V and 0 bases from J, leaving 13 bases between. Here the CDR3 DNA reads TGTGCCAGCAGCCTCCTCGGGGGGCCGAACACCGGGGAGCTGTTTTTT. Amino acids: CASSLLGGPNTGELFF.